This is a list of T cell receptor beta chains from one sample in a study of cytomegalovirus exposure and HLA in healthy donors. TCRdb's table, derived via immunoSEQ multiplex PCR, lists solely in-frame clones and lacks some. The data contain fewer than 150,000 clones, around 82% of them singletons. The specimen sequenced was PBMCs. The receptors were gathered from a middle-aged woman in good health and CMV-seropositive. CDR3s include the opening cysteine and the closing phenylalanine or tryptophan. A D gene is named only where the DNA matches it firmly. Expanded clones are given a class, and other clones once, few, many or no size at all.

cdr3_length	d_call	j_call	v_call	clone_size	cdr3_aa	cdr3_nt
11	.	TRBJ2-7	TRBV2	.	CASGGSNEQYF	TGTGCCAGCGGCGGGTCCAACGAGCAGTACTTC
11	.	TRBJ2-2	TRBV11-3	.	CASSPAGELFF	TGTGCCAGCAGCCCAGCCGGGGAGCTGTTTTTT
16	TRBD2	TRBJ2-7	TRBV7-9	.	CASSLALAGSSYEQYF	TGTGCCAGCAGCTTAGCCTTAGCGGGTAGCTCCTACGAGCAGTACTTC
16	TRBD2	TRBJ2-5	TRBV11-2	.	CASSIQGLAGKETQYF	TGTGCCAGCAGCATCCAGGGACTAGCGGGAAAGGAGACCCAGTACTTC
16	.	TRBJ2-1	TRBV6-1	few	CASSAEAWSSYNEQFF	TGTGCCAGCAGTGCCGAGGCTTGGAGCTCCTACAATGAGCAGTTCTTC
13	.	TRBJ1-2	TRBV11-2	.	CASSSGKNTGYTF	TGTGCCAGCAGCTCAGGGAAGAACACTGGCTACACCTTC
14	.	TRBJ1-5	TRBV28	.	CASSFPDRYQPQHF	TGTGCCAGCAGTTTCCCCGACAGATATCAGCCCCAGCATTTT
14	TRBD2	TRBJ2-1	TRBV11-2	.	CASSPSGRYNEQFF	TGTGCCAGCAGCCCCTCCGGGAGGTACAATGAGCAGTTCTTC
15	.	TRBJ2-1	TRBV5-1	few	CASSLAVNRQNEQFF	TGCGCCAGCAGCTTGGCCGTGAACCGACAGAATGAGCAGTTCTTC
14	TRBD1	TRBJ2-5	TRBV19	.	CASKRTGGKETQYF	TGTGCCAGTAAAAGGACAGGGGGCAAAGAGACCCAGTACTTC
15	TRBD2	TRBJ2-7	TRBV5-1	.	CASSSSSGRSYEQYF	TGCGCCAGCAGCTCCTCTAGCGGGCGCTCCTACGAGCAGTACTTC
17	TRBD2	TRBJ2-2	TRBV4-2	.	CASSQISSGRGTGELFF	TGTGCCAGCAGCCAAATCTCTAGCGGGAGAGGAACCGGGGAGCTGTTTTTT
13	TRBD2	TRBJ2-7	TRBV2	few	CASSDRLAGEQYF	TGTGCCAGCAGTGACCGACTAGCGGGAGAGCAGTACTTC
14	.	TRBJ2-7	TRBV10-1	.	CASSRGTPPYEQYF	TGCGCCAGCAGTCGGGGGACTCCCCCCTACGAGCAGTACTTC
15	.	TRBJ1-5	TRBV6-5	.	CASSVAVYSNQPQHF	TGTGCCAGCAGTGTTGCAGTATATAGCAATCAGCCCCAGCATTTT
17	.	TRBJ2-1	TRBV19	.	CASSFSGEPSSYNEQFF	TGTGCCAGTAGTTTCTCAGGGGAACCAAGCTCCTACAATGAGCAGTTCTTC
14	TRBD2	TRBJ2-1	TRBV7-2	.	CASSFGGGYNEQFF	TGTGCCAGCAGCTTCGGGGGGGGGTACAATGAGCAGTTCTTC
15	.	TRBJ2-7	TRBV5-1	few	CASSLALGGSYEQYF	TGCGCCAGCAGCTTGGCCCTCGGAGGCTCCTACGAGCAGTACTTC
15	.	TRBJ2-5	TRBV5-4	.	CASRRGTEYQETQYF	TGTGCCAGCAGGAGGGGGACGGAATACCAAGAGACCCAGTACTTC
16	TRBD2	TRBJ2-5	TRBV27	.	CASSLVGLAGKETQYF	TGTGCCAGCAGTCTAGTGGGACTAGCGGGAAAAGAGACCCAGTACTTC
17	TRBD2	TRBJ2-2	TRBV10-3	.	CAITGLAGHSNTGELFF	TGTGCCATCACCGGACTAGCGGGACACTCGAACACCGGGGAGCTGTTTTTT
14	.	TRBJ1-2	TRBV5-1	.	CASSLETGGGGYTF	TGCGCCAGCAGCTTGGAGACAGGCGGGGGAGGCTACACCTTC
16	.	TRBJ2-1	TRBV19	few	CASSRPAGLGYNEQFF	TGTGCCAGTAGTAGGCCCGCGGGTCTCGGCTACAATGAGCAGTTCTTC
14	.	TRBJ2-3	TRBV9	.	CASSVAPHGETQYF	TGTGCCAGCAGCGTAGCCCCCCACGGGGAGACGCAGTATTTT
16	TRBD1	TRBJ2-3	TRBV5-6	.	CASNERTGGRTDTQYF	TGTGCCAGCAACGAACGGACAGGGGGGAGGACAGATACGCAGTATTTT
17	TRBD2	TRBJ2-3	TRBV5-1	.	CASSLGGSGGLTDTQYF	TGCGCCAGCAGCTTGGGTGGCAGCGGGGGGCTCACAGATACGCAGTATTTT
14	TRBD1	TRBJ1-1	TRBV19	few	CASSPGQGATEAFF	TGTGCCAGTAGCCCCGGACAGGGGGCAACTGAAGCTTTCTTT
11	.	TRBJ1-2	TRBV20-1	.	CRDGTSYGYTF	TGCAGAGACGGGACAAGCTATGGCTACACCTTC
14	.	TRBJ2-7	TRBV6-1	few	CASKRSETSYEQYF	TGTGCCAGCAAGAGGAGCGAGACCTCCTACGAGCAGTACTTC
14	.	TRBJ2-2	TRBV29-1	.	CSVVLLAGTGELFF	TGCAGCGTTGTTTTACTTGCGGGCACCGGGGAGCTGTTTTTT
14	TRBD1	TRBJ1-1	TRBV9	once	CASSFTPGGSEAFF	TGTGCCAGCAGCTTTACACCAGGGGGCTCTGAAGCTTTCTTT
16	.	TRBJ2-2	TRBV5-1	once	CASSSTGNPNTGELFF	TGCGCCAGCAGCTCAACAGGAAACCCGAACACCGGGGAGCTGTTTTTT
15	TRBD1	TRBJ1-2	TRBV4-1	.	CASSPQDRGGYGYTF	TGCGCCAGCAGCCCTCAGGACAGGGGGGGTTATGGCTACACCTTC
14	TRBD2	TRBJ2-1	TRBV6-5	.	CASSRGEGIYEQFF	TGTGCCAGTAGTCGCGGGGAGGGGATCTATGAGCAGTTCTTC
13	TRBD1	TRBJ1-4	TRBV29-1	.	CSVTGGDNEKLFF	TGCAGCGTGACAGGGGGGGATAATGAAAAACTGTTTTTT
16	TRBD2	TRBJ2-5	TRBV11-2	.	CASSDTSGMEQETQYF	TGTGCCAGCAGCGACACCAGCGGGATGGAGCAAGAGACCCAGTACTTC
13	.	TRBJ2-2	TRBV5-1	.	CASSSQYVGELFF	TGCGCCAGCAGCTCCCAGTACGTAGGGGAGCTGTTTTTT
15	.	TRBJ1-1	TRBV6-6	.	CASSYPAGASTEAFF	TGTGCCAGCAGTTACCCGGCAGGGGCTAGCACTGAAGCTTTCTTT
15	.	TRBJ1-1	TRBV6-5	once	CASSTELRMNTEAFF	TGTGCCAGCAGCACGGAGTTAAGAATGAACACTGAAGCTTTCTTT
16	.	TRBJ2-3	TRBV28	once	CASSSPAGASTDTQYF	TGTGCCAGCAGTTCCCCCGCGGGGGCTAGCACAGATACGCAGTATTTT
13	.	TRBJ2-1	TRBV5-8	.	CASSLNTGTEQFF	TGTGCCAGCAGCTTGAATACGGGAACCGAGCAGTTCTTC
13	TRBD1	TRBJ2-7	TRBV2	.	CASRGQGVYEQYF	TGTGCCAGCAGGGGACAGGGGGTCTACGAGCAGTACTTC
16	.	TRBJ2-6	TRBV28	.	CASSWASLPGANVLTF	TGTGCCAGCAGTTGGGCTTCCCTGCCTGGGGCCAACGTCCTGACTTTC
14	.	TRBJ2-3	TRBV18	.	CASSPPNRADTQYF	TGTGCCAGCTCACCACCGAACAGGGCAGATACGCAGTATTTT
14	.	TRBJ2-3	TRBV10-1	.	CASSSTRRADTQYF	TGCGCCAGCAGTTCAACTAGGAGGGCAGATACGCAGTATTTT
11	.	TRBJ1-1	TRBV20-1	.	CSATPREKAFF	TGCAGTGCTACCCCCCGGGAGAAAGCTTTCTTT
15	.	TRBJ2-2	TRBV28	.	CASSPARLNTGELFF	TGTGCCAGCAGTCCGGCCCGACTGAACACCGGGGAGCTGTTTTTT
14	.	TRBJ1-2	TRBV5-1	.	CASSLERGSYGYTF	TGCGCCAGCAGCTTGGAAAGGGGTAGCTATGGCTACACCTTC
13	TRBD1	TRBJ2-1	TRBV18	.	CASRQGEAYEQFF	TGTGCCAGCCGACAGGGGGAGGCCTATGAGCAGTTCTTC